This entry lists 28 T cell receptor beta chains sequenced from one sample in a study of a mutant IDH1 vaccine in newly diagnosed glioma. Sequencing was performed with immunoSEQ multiplex PCR; in TCRdb, only in-frame clones are kept and a portion is missing. The sample lists tens of thousands of clones, under 90% occurring once. Specified time point: week 35, safety follow-up. With topical imiquimod, each dose of the vaccine consisted of 300 ug of mutant IDH1 20-mer peptide. No antigen has been identified for these receptors. Sequenced material: PBMCs, taken from a glioma patient whose treatment included an IDH1 peptide vaccine. The source is a man aged 30 to 45 with glioma.

CDR3 nucleotide sequence: TGTGCCAGCAGCCGGACGGGGCTCACTGAAGCTTTCTTT. Translating gives CASSRTGLTEAFF. The rearrangement joins TRBV5-4 to TRBJ1-1; D might be TRBD1 (5 bases). V was trimmed by 4 bases and J by 4 bases, leaving 11 bases between them. This CDR3 is built from 13 residues. The germline V gene encodes CDR1 SGHNT and CDR2 YYREEE (reference sequence).

The rearrangement uses TRBV6-1 and TRBJ1-3; TRBD1 is a possible D gene (5 bases). The CDR3 is 14 amino acids. Trimming pared 7 bases from V and 4 bases from J, leaving 14 bases between. CDR1 MNHNS and CDR2 SASEGT come from the germline V gene. CDR3 region: CASMYQGQGNTIYF. CDR3 DNA: TGTGCCAGCATGTATCAGGGTCAGGGAAACACCATATATTTT.

V and J are TRBV5-1 and TRBJ2-7, with a possible D match to TRBD1 (6 bases). Germline V gives CDR1 SGHRS, CDR2 YFSETQ. The CDR3 has 16 residues. V was clipped by 6 bases and J by 0 bases, with 19 bases between them. The CDR3: CASTPRMGALSYEQYF. The DNA of the CDR3 is TGCGCCAGCACCCCGAGAATGGGGGCCCTCTCCTACGAGCAGTACTTC.

Remarks on this clone: The junction departs from the called germline gene at one end, perhaps through a read error. The genes are TRBV7-8 and TRBJ2-7; 12 bases agree with TRBD2. The CDR3 contains 15 residues. CDR1 SGHVS and CDR2 FQNEAQ come from the germline V gene. Here the CDR3 reads CASTKEGTSGGTKNF. CDR3 DNA sequence: TGTGCCAGCACCAAAGAAGGCACTAGCGGGGGGACCAAGAACTTC.

The chain has TRBV28 and TRBJ2-3, with 8 nucleotides matching TRBD1. V gave up 4 bases and J gave up 3 bases; unmatched junction bases: 6. The CDR3 sequence is 15 residues long. Germline V lookup: CDR1 MDHEN, CDR2 SYDVKM. The CDR3 DNA is TGTGCCAGCAGTTCGGGACAGGTTGGGACAGATACGCAGTATTTT. This sequence encodes CASSSGQVGTDTQYF.

V and J are TRBV4-1 and TRBJ1-4, with D perhaps matching TRBD1 (5 bases). Trimming removed 5 bases at V and 4 bases at J, with 14 bases between. CDR1 is MGHRA, CDR2 YSYEKL, per germline. The CDR3 consists of 15 residues. The CDR3 coding sequence is TGCGCCAGCAGCGGGTCCGGGGGGGATAATGAAAAACTGTTTTTT. Translated: CASSGSGGDNEKLFF.

This clone was detected only once. This chain links TRBV6-1 with TRBJ1-5; D uncertain. This CDR3 has 14 amino acids. V shed 6 bases and J shed 0 bases, with 9 bases lying between them. Germline CDR1 MNHNS, CDR2 SASEGT. CDR3 in amino acids: CASSLYDSNQPQHF. The CDR3 DNA reads as TGTGCCAGCAGCTTATATGATAGCAATCAGCCCCAGCATTTT.

This rearrangement joins TRBV28 to TRBJ1-4; no definite D call. The V end was cut by 7 bases, the J end by 3 bases, with 9 bases between. Germline V gene data show CDR1 as MDHEN and CDR2 as SYDVKM. The CDR3 is 13 amino acids. The CDR3 DNA follows: TGTGCCAGCACAAACGGCCCTAATGAAAAACTGTTTTTT. Protein: CASTNGPNEKLFF.

The CDR3 sequence: CSVEGFFHGTSTDTQYF. The CDR3 DNA is TGCAGCGTTGAAGGTTTTTTTCATGGGACTAGCACAGATACGCAGTATTTT. This chain links TRBV29-1 with TRBJ2-3, with a tentative D call TRBD2 (6 bases). Trimming left V 1 base short and J 0 bases short, with 17 bases between. Germline CDR1 SQVTM, CDR2 ANQGSEA. CDR3 size: 17 residues.

J is TRBJ2-5 and V is TRBV7-8; 9 nucleotides align to TRBD1. Unmatched junction bases numbered 4, after V lost 6 bases and J lost 5 bases. The CDR3 has 13 amino acids. Germline-derived CDR1 and CDR2 are SGHVS and FQNEAQ. The CDR3 loop is CASRSGTGETQYF. The CDR3 bases are TGTGCCAGCAGGTCCGGGACAGGGGAGACCCAGTACTTC.

The chain combines TRBV6-6 with TRBJ2-3; D possibly uses TRBD1 or TRBD2 (5 bases each). V lost 0 bases and J lost 2, with 12 bases in between. The length of the CDR3 is 16 residues. CDR1 and CDR2 from the germline V gene are MNHNY and SVGAGI (reference sequence). CDR3 amino acids: CASSYSMLGDTDTQYF. The CDR3, as DNA: TGTGCCAGCAGTTACTCGATGTTGGGGGACACAGATACGCAGTATTTT.

As for this clone: Different DNA sequences within this sample yield the same CDR3. The chain employs TRBV2 and TRBJ1-5; D is perhaps TRBD1 (6 bases). CDR1 and CDR2 from the germline V gene are SNHLY and FYNNEI. The CDR3 has 16 residues. V was trimmed by 6 bases and J by 0 bases, leaving 15 bases between them. CDR3: CASRAPQGYSNQPQHF. In DNA, the CDR3 is TGTGCCAGCAGGGCCCCACAGGGATATAGCAATCAGCCCCAGCATTTT.

V is TRBV10-3 and J is TRBJ1-5; TRBD1 might be the D (6 bases). The CDR3 is made up of 12 amino acids. V was pared by 7 bases and J by 4 bases, with 8 bases between. Germline-derived CDR1 and CDR2 are ENHRY and SYGVKD. For the CDR3, the DNA is TGTGCCATCAAGGACAGTAATCAGCCCCAGCATTTT. Amino acids: CAIKDSNQPQHF.

The chain joins TRBV21-1 to TRBJ1-5; TRBD1 is taken as the D call from the table, unchecked against the DNA. TRBV21-1 is noted as a pseudogene. The CDR3 runs 18 residues. The CDR3, as DNA: TGTGCCAGCAGCAAAGTCCGTCTGGGACAGGGGGGTTGGCAGCCCCAGCATTTT. This codes for CASSKVRLGQGGWQPQHF.

To note about this clone: The junction shows a germline mismatch at one end, possibly a read error. This sequence joins TRBV7-2 and TRBJ2-5; the match to TRBD2 covers 13 bases. Germline V gives CDR1 SGHTA, CDR2 FQGNSA. The CDR3 consists of 14 residues. CDR3 amino acids: CASSSGLAGAPTHF. CDR3 nucleotides: TGTGCCAGCAGCTCTGGACTAGCGGGGGCCCCAACACACTTC.

The V call is TRBV5-5, the J call TRBJ1-1; 9 bases fit TRBD1. The CDR3 totals 16 residues. J gave up 1 base and V 1 base, and 5 bases lay outside the gene matches. CDR1 SGHKS and CDR2 YYEKEE come from the germline V gene (reference sequence). The CDR3 bases are TGTGCCAGCAGCTTGATGGACAGGGGTGCGAACACTGAAGCTTTCTTT. Residues: CASSLMDRGANTEAFF.

The rearrangement links TRBV18 to TRBJ1-5; D is possibly TRBD1 (5 bases). The ends were cut back, 3 bases at V and 7 bases at J, with 13 bases in the middle. The germline CDR1 and CDR2 sequences are KGHSH and LQKENI. CDR3 length equals 14 residues. The CDR3 region has the DNA TGTGCCAGCTCACCCGACAGTCGTGGCCAGCCCCAGCATTTT. Amino acids: CASSPDSRGQPQHF.

The chain employs TRBV5-8 and TRBJ2-1; D uncertain. This CDR3 is built from 16 residues. With 3 bases removed from V and 2 bases from J, the gap between germline ends came to 15 bases. The germline gives CDR1 SGHTS, CDR2 YDEGEE. The CDR3, as DNA: TGTGCCAGCAGCTCGTATAGAGAGATGACCTACAATGAGCAGTTCTTC. This gives the protein CASSSYREMTYNEQFF.

The chain combines TRBV7-9 with TRBJ1-1; possible D gene TRBD1, 5 bases. Deletions cut 5 bases from V and 6 bases from J, with 16 bases between. Germline CDR1 and CDR2: SEHNR and FQNEAQ (reference sequence). There are 14 residues in the CDR3. The CDR3 bases are TGTGCCAGCAGCCAGGAGGGGCGCGTCGCTGAAGCTTTCTTT. Translated: CASSQEGRVAEAFF.

The rearrangement uses TRBV6-1 and TRBJ1-3; D gene unclear. The CDR3 is 14 residues long. V was cut by 6 bases and J by 0 bases, with 9 bases left in between. The V gene's germline CDR1 is MNHNS and CDR2 SASEGT. The DNA for the CDR3 is TGTGCCAGCAGCCACACAATCTCTGGAAACACCATATATTTT. It yields the protein CASSHTISGNTIYF.

The rearrangement links TRBV5-1 to TRBJ1-1; D is ambiguous. Germline V lookup: CDR1 SGHRS, CDR2 YFSETQ. The CDR3 sequence is 13 residues long. Trimming stripped 0 bases from V and 1 base from J, with 4 bases between. The CDR3 reads CASSLDRNTEAFF. CDR3 nucleotide sequence: TGCGCCAGCAGCTTGGATAGGAACACTGAAGCTTTCTTT.

This chain joins TRBV7-8 and TRBJ1-5; D remains ambiguous. Looked up from germline, CDR1 is SGHVS and CDR2 is FQNEAQ. The CDR3 covers 14 residues. The germline V and J ends were trimmed by 5 bases and 7 bases, with 15 bases remaining between them. CDR3 sequence reads: CASSPISLGQPQHF. The CDR3 DNA reads as TGTGCCAGCAGCCCTATATCCCTAGGACAGCCCCAGCATTTT.

V gene TRBV5-1 combines with J gene TRBJ2-7; 8 bases match TRBD1. The germline V gene has CDR1 SGHRS and CDR2 YFSETQ. V was clipped by 0 bases and J by 3 bases; unmatched bases: 8. This CDR3 region has 16 residues. The CDR3: CASSLVGATGGYEQYF. CDR3 nucleotide sequence: TGCGCCAGCAGCTTGGTCGGGGCTACAGGGGGCTACGAGCAGTACTTC.

The chain joins TRBV20-1 to TRBJ1-1; no clear D. The V and J ends lost 3 bases and 4 bases respectively, with 6 bases between them. The CDR3 totals 11 residues. Germline values: CDR1 DFQATT, CDR2 SNEGSKA (reference sequence). CDR3 in amino acids: CSASVGTEAFF. The CDR3 region has the DNA TGCAGTGCTAGTGTGGGCACTGAAGCTTTCTTT.

In its sample, this clone is medium-sized (0.01 to 0.1%). The CDR3 DNA is TGCGCCAGCAGCTTGGGGACGGGACAGGGGAGGTTCTATGGCTACACCTTC. This sequence encodes CASSLGTGQGRFYGYTF. The chain is built from TRBV5-1 and TRBJ1-2, with 10 bases matching TRBD1. CDR3 length: 17 residues. Germline V CDR1 and CDR2: SGHRS, YFSETQ. V trimming: 0 bases; J trimming: 4 bases; junction bases outside the gene matches: 9.

In its sample, this clone was seen a few times. This chain uses TRBV25-1 with TRBJ1-6, with 7 positions matching TRBD1. CDR3 size: 13 residues. CDR1 and CDR2 (germline): MGHDK, SYGVNS. V shed 6 bases and J 11 bases; nucleotides not matched to a gene: 7. The CDR3 bases are TGTGCCAGCAGAGAGCCTACAGGGGCACCCCTCCACTTT. This gives the protein CASREPTGAPLHF.

In this sample, this clone turned up once. CDR3 sequence (DNA): TGTGCCATCAGTGAAGGAGCGGGGGGGATAGCTACGCAGTATTTT. Its translation is CAISEGAGGIATQYF. The chain recombines TRBV10-3 with TRBJ2-3; 10 nucleotides line up with TRBD2. J lost 8 bases, V lost 3 bases, and 8 bases had no gene match. The CDR3 has 15 residues. The germline V gene encodes CDR1 ENHRY and CDR2 SYGVKD.

This chain connects TRBV6-5 to TRBJ2-5; weak D call: TRBD1 (5 bases). CDR1 is MNHEY and CDR2 is SVGAGI in the germline V gene. The CDR3 extends over 12 amino acids. Trimming left V 6 bases short and J 11 bases short, with 16 bases between. This chain's CDR3 is CASRSSGSRQYF. The CDR3 DNA sequence: TGTGCCAGCAGGTCCTCAGGGTCTCGGCAGTACTTC.